The next 32 T cell receptor beta chains were all read from a single sample in a study of cytomegalovirus exposure and HLA in healthy donors. This PCR relied on a set of 60 Vbeta primers and 13 Jbeta primers. Sequenced by immunoSEQ multiplex PCR; TCRdb stores in-frame clones only, minus some. The sample lists about 120,000 clones, nearly 80% occurring once. The specimen sequenced was PBMCs. The origin of the receptors is a woman under 40 in good health and CMV-seropositive.

The V and J genes are TRBV5-6 and TRBJ1-4; 11 nucleotides align to TRBD1. Trimming removed 0 bases from V and 0 bases from J; junction bases left unmatched: 1. From germline, CDR1 is SGHDT and CDR2 YYEEEE. The CDR3 is 17 residues long. The CDR3 region is CASSLVGQGATNEKLFF. In nucleotides, the CDR3 is TGTGCCAGCAGCTTGGTGGGACAGGGGGCAACTAATGAAAAACTGTTTTTT.

This chain links TRBV29-1 with TRBJ2-7; weak D call: TRBD2 (6 bases). The CDR3 is 13 amino acids. Per germline, CDR1 SQVTM and CDR2 ANQGSEA. The V gene lost 7 bases and the J gene lost 2 bases, with 15 bases spanning the gap. CDR3 coding DNA: TGCAGCGCCGCGGGACGGTATACCTACGAGCAGTACTTC. Translation gives CSAAGRYTYEQYF.

The CDR3 sequence: CASREGSGLNTGELFF. CDR3 DNA: TGTGCCAGCAGGGAGGGAAGCGGGTTGAACACCGGGGAGCTGTTTTTT. The V call is TRBV6-9, the J call TRBJ2-2; possibly TRBD2 for D (6 bases). Germline assignment: CDR1 MNHGY and CDR2 SVAAGI. The CDR3 loop spans 16 amino acids. Deletions cut 6 bases from V and 1 base from J, with 15 bases between.

This clone has more than one count but fewer than ten. This chain connects TRBV18 to TRBJ1-3, with 9 bases fitting TRBD1. The CDR3 spans 16 residues. The ends lost 4 bases at V and 0 bases at J; junction bases unmatched: 4. Germline V gene lookup returns CDR1 KGHSH and CDR2 LQKENI. The CDR3 loop reads CASSRGQGGSGNTIYF. For the CDR3, the DNA is TGTGCCAGCTCACGGGGACAGGGCGGCTCTGGAAACACCATATATTTT.

The CDR3 bases are TGTGCCAGCAGCTTAGGTCCCCGGGGGGCGAGGAATGAGCAGTTCTTC. Residues: CASSLGPRGARNEQFF. The V call is TRBV11-2, the J call TRBJ2-1; the D gene is possibly TRBD2 (7 bases). The CDR3 spans 16 residues. In germline, CDR1 is SGHAT, CDR2 FQNNGV. V shed 1 base and J shed 7 bases, with 17 bases lying between them.

This clone occurred a few times. This CDR3 is CASSSQGLGYTF. CDR3 bases: TGTGCCAGCAGTTCTCAGGGGCTTGGCTACACCTTC. The V gene is TRBV27, the J gene TRBJ1-2; possible D gene TRBD1, 6 bases. Trimming removed 4 bases at V and 7 bases at J, with 10 bases between. The CDR3 is 12 amino acids. Germline assignment: CDR1 MNHEY and CDR2 SMNVEV (reference sequence).

This chain joins TRBV10-3 and TRBJ2-3; 8 bases are a match to TRBD2. The CDR3 sequence is 18 residues long. Trimming cost V 0 bases and J 1 base; bases outside gene matches: 9. Germline CDR1 and CDR2: ENHRY and SYGVKD. This CDR3 is CAISESGRTGGRTDTQYF. In DNA form, the CDR3 reads TGTGCCATCAGTGAGTCTGGGAGAACGGGGGGGCGCACAGATACGCAGTATTTT.

V is TRBV14 and J is TRBJ1-2; no reliable D call. Trimming took 0 bases from V and 14 from J, leaving 13 bases between them. Germline-derived CDR1 and CDR2 are SGHDN and FVKESK. The CDR3 covers 12 residues. The CDR3 DNA is TGTGCCAGCAGCCAAGATGGAGGGCCGCGTACCTTC. This codes for CASSQDGGPRTF.

The V and J genes are TRBV7-9 and TRBJ1-2, with D perhaps TRBD1 (5 bases). Germline CDR1 and CDR2: SEHNR and FQNEAQ (reference sequence). V lost 1 base to trimming and J lost 2 bases, with 14 bases between them. CDR3 length: 16 residues. The CDR3, as DNA: TGTGCCAGCAGCTTAGTCTCCAGCCACAGGAACTATGGCTACACCTTC. Its protein product is CASSLVSSHRNYGYTF. Full variable domain (remainder filled in from reference TRBV7-9 and TRBJ1-2): DTGVSQNPRHKITKRGQNVTFRCDPISEHNRLYWYRQTLGQGPEFLTYFQNEAQLEKSRLLSDRFSAERPKGSFSTLEIQRTEQGDSAMYLCASSLVSSHRNYGYTFGSGTRLTVV.

The chain couples TRBV4-3 to TRBJ1-3; D is undetermined. This CDR3 has 14 amino acids. V was shortened by 5 bases and J by 0 bases, with 8 bases between the two germline ends. CDR1 LGHNA and CDR2 YSLEER come from the germline V gene. This chain's CDR3 is CASSTYSSGNTIYF. In DNA, the CDR3 is TGCGCCAGCAGCACTTATAGCTCTGGAAACACCATATATTTT.

The V call is TRBV11-3, the J call TRBJ2-3, with D maybe TRBD1 (5 bases). Germline assignment: CDR1 SGHNT and CDR2 YENEEA. V lost 5 bases to trimming and J lost 5 bases, with 11 bases between them. The CDR3 contains 13 residues. CDR3: CASSPRQKDTQYF. The CDR3 region has the DNA TGTGCCAGCAGCCCCCGACAGAAAGATACGCAGTATTTT.

V is TRBV5-1 and J is TRBJ2-5; the match to TRBD2 covers 7 bases. V lost 0 bases, J lost 5 bases, and 7 bases stayed unmatched. Germline CDR1 and CDR2: SGHRS and YFSETQ. The CDR3 has 15 residues. This CDR3 reads CASSLVIAGLETQYF. DNA for the CDR3: TGCGCCAGCAGCTTGGTCATAGCGGGTCTGGAGACCCAGTACTTC.

V gene TRBV13 combines with J gene TRBJ2-5; D possibly corresponds to TRBD1 (5 bases). CDR3 length: 14 amino acids. With 3 bases removed from V and 4 bases from J, the gap between germline ends came to 12 bases. The germline V gene encodes CDR1 PRHDT and CDR2 FYEKMQ (reference sequence). The CDR3 spells CASSFWGTGETQYF. CDR3 coding DNA: TGTGCCAGCAGCTTTTGGGGCACAGGAGAGACCCAGTACTTC.

The chain joins TRBV4-1 to TRBJ2-1; 9 bases align to TRBD2. Trimming took 0 bases from V and 8 from J; bases not matched to a gene: 14. In germline, CDR1 is MGHRA, CDR2 YSYEKL. This CDR3 region has 18 residues. The CDR3 bases are TGCGCCAGCAGCCAAGATTGGTTAGCGGGGGTTAAAGGGGATGAGCAGTTCTTC. This encodes CASSQDWLAGVKGDEQFF.

The chain recombines TRBV28 with TRBJ1-5; 9 bases align to TRBD1. Germline lookup yields CDR1 MDHEN and CDR2 SYDVKM. V lost 6 bases and J lost 6; bases outside the gene matches: 3. CDR3 length equals 13 residues. CDR3 loop: CASRTGGGQPQHF. CDR3 in DNA: TGTGCCAGCAGAACAGGGGGCGGTCAGCCCCAGCATTTT. Full variable domain (rest looked up from reference TRBV28 and TRBJ1-5): DVKVTQSSRYLVKRTGEKVFLECVQDMDHENMFWYRQDPGLGLRLIYFSYDVKMKEKGDIPEGYSVSREKKERFSLILESASTNQTSMYLCASRTGGGQPQHFGDGTRLSIL.

The V call is TRBV13, the J call TRBJ2-4; TRBD2 aligns across 8 bases. The germline gives CDR1 PRHDT, CDR2 FYEKMQ (reference sequence). V lost 3 bases to trimming and J lost 2 bases; unmatched junction nucleotides: 3. This CDR3 comprises 15 residues. DNA for the CDR3: TGTGCCAGCAGCTTCGGGAGGGGGTCCAAAAACATTCAGTACTTC. Its protein is CASSFGRGSKNIQYF. The complete variable domain, with remaining parts taken from reference TRBV13 and TRBJ2-4, reads AAGVIQSPRHLIKEKRETATLKCYPIPRHDTVYWYQQGPGQDPQFLISFYEKMQSDKGSIPDRFSAQQFSDYHSELNMSSLELGDSALYFCASSFGRGSKNIQYFGAGTRLSVL.

This chain links TRBV27 with TRBJ2-3; 8 bases map to TRBD2. This CDR3 has 15 residues. Germline V gene data show CDR1 as MNHEY and CDR2 as SMNVEV (reference sequence). The junction had 13 bases not matched to a gene; V was cut back by 6 bases and J by 8 bases. CDR3 bases: TGTGCCAGCAGGACCCTAGCGGGTCCCCCCGGTACGCAGTATTTT. Its protein is CASRTLAGPPGTQYF.

The rearrangement joins TRBV2 to TRBJ1-2; D remains ambiguous. V lost 3 bases and J 4 bases, leaving 9 bases between the germline ends. The CDR3 runs to 13 residues. The germline V gene encodes CDR1 SNHLY and CDR2 FYNNEI. For the CDR3, the DNA is TGTGCCAGCAGTGAGACTCACGGCTATGGCTACACCTTC. Its translation is CASSETHGYGYTF.

The rearrangement uses TRBV9 and TRBJ1-1, with D perhaps matching TRBD1 (5 bases). The germline CDR1 and CDR2 sequences are SGDLS and YYNGEE. Trimming shortened V by 0 bases and J by 4 bases, and 10 bases separated the two germline ends. CDR3 size: 14 residues. The CDR3 DNA is TGTGCCAGCAGCGTAGAGGGGATCGGCACTGAAGCTTTCTTT. Encoded protein: CASSVEGIGTEAFF.

This rearrangement joins TRBV2 to TRBJ1-1; D remains ambiguous. V lost 1 base to trimming and J lost 2 bases, with 5 bases between them. Germline values: CDR1 SNHLY, CDR2 FYNNEI. There are 13 residues in the CDR3. As DNA, the CDR3 is TGTGCCAGCAGTGAAGTCCGTAACACTGAAGCTTTCTTT. Its protein product is CASSEVRNTEAFF.

This clone has more than one count but fewer than ten. V usage is TRBV5-6 and J usage is TRBJ1-2, with D possibly being TRBD1 (5 bases). CDR1 is SGHDT and CDR2 is YYEEEE in the germline V gene. Trimming took off 0 bases at V and 4 bases at J, with 10 bases between the two ends. This CDR3 has 14 amino acids. Here the CDR3 reads CASSLGEGIYGYTF. In nucleotides, the CDR3 is TGTGCCAGCAGCTTGGGGGAGGGGATCTATGGCTACACCTTC.

The sample holds one count of this clone. The chain has TRBV15 and TRBJ2-6; possible D gene TRBD1, 5 bases. Germline V CDR1 and CDR2: LNHNV, YYDKDF (reference sequence). CDR3 length: 18 residues. V was clipped by 3 bases and J by 2 bases, with 17 bases between them. The CDR3 region is CATSRGPQDFPGANVLTF. The CDR3 nucleotides read TGTGCCACCAGCAGGGGGCCCCAAGACTTCCCTGGGGCCAACGTCCTGACTTTC.

V gene TRBV7-9 combines with J gene TRBJ2-1; 7 nucleotides align to TRBD1. In germline, CDR1 is SEHNR, CDR2 FQNEAQ (reference sequence). V lost 5 bases, J lost 4 bases, and 5 bases stayed unmatched. The CDR3 has 14 residues. Here the CDR3 reads CASSRDSPYNEQFF. The CDR3 bases are TGTGCCAGCAGCCGGGACAGTCCTTACAATGAGCAGTTCTTC.

CDR3 sequence: CASSYTGDGYTF. The DNA for the CDR3 is TGTGCCAGCAGTTACACCGGGGATGGCTACACCTTC. The chain employs TRBV6-5 and TRBJ1-2; D call uncertain. With 2 bases removed from V and 6 bases from J, the gap between germline ends came to 7 bases. The germline V gene has CDR1 MNHEY and CDR2 SVGAGI. The CDR3 spans 12 residues.

The genes are TRBV4-3 and TRBJ1-3; D is possibly TRBD1 (6 bases). This CDR3 is built from 15 residues. Germline V gene sequence: CDR1 LGHNA, CDR2 YSLEER. V was cut by 2 bases and J by 2 bases, with 10 bases left in between. CDR3: CASSQTQGAGNTIYF. DNA of the CDR3: TGCGCCAGCAGCCAAACACAGGGCGCTGGAAACACCATATATTTT.

V is TRBV11-3 and J is TRBJ1-2; D ambiguous. The CDR3 spans 14 residues. Germline values: CDR1 SGHNT, CDR2 YENEEA. The V and J ends lost 1 base and 8 bases respectively, with 14 bases between them. The CDR3 loop is CASSLAPAGEGYTF. CDR3 nucleotide sequence: TGTGCCAGCAGCTTAGCACCCGCCGGGGAAGGCTACACCTTC.

The chain links TRBV5-6 to TRBJ2-7; a possible D gene is TRBD2 (7 bases). The CDR3 is made up of 15 amino acids. The germline V gene has CDR1 SGHDT and CDR2 YYEEEE. V was pared by 4 bases and J by 7 bases, with 21 bases between. The DNA of the CDR3 is TGTGCCAGCAGCCCTCCGGGGGGCACCCTCGGGGAGCAGTACTTC. Translation: CASSPPGGTLGEQYF.

J is TRBJ2-3 and V is TRBV21-1; TRBD2, the table's D call, lacks a check against the DNA. TRBV21-1 is a known pseudogene. The CDR3 extends over 17 amino acids. The CDR3 region is CASSKEGTSGGADTQYF. For the CDR3, the DNA is TGTGCCAGCAGCAAAGAGGGGACTAGCGGGGGGGCAGATACGCAGTATTTT.

In the case of this clone: Other nucleotide sequences from this sample produce the same CDR3. DNA of the CDR3: TGCGCCAGCAGCTTAGACGGGGAGACCCAGTACTTC. It translates to CASSLDGETQYF. J is TRBJ2-5 and V is TRBV5-1; no definite D call. The CDR3 has 12 residues. The germline gives CDR1 SGHRS, CDR2 YFSETQ. Trimming stripped 2 bases from V and 5 bases from J, with 7 bases between. Combining the CDR3 with reference TRBV5-1 and TRBJ2-5 gives the whole variable domain KAGVTQTPRYLIKTRGQQVTLSCSPISGHRSVSWYQQTPGQGLQFLFEYFSETQRNKGNFPGRFSGRQFSNSRSEMNVSTLELGDSALYLCASSLDGETQYFGPGTRLLVL.

This chain connects TRBV19 to TRBJ2-5; the match to TRBD2 covers 8 bases. The trim removed 5 bases at V and 2 bases at J, leaving 4 bases unmatched. Per the germline V gene, CDR1 is LNHDA and CDR2 is SQIVND (reference sequence). The CDR3 runs 14 residues. The CDR3 DNA follows: TGTGCCAGTAGTCGAGCGGGGGTGCAAGAGACCCAGTACTTC. Amino acid sequence: CASSRAGVQETQYF.

The V and J genes are TRBV25-1 and TRBJ2-5; TRBD1 agrees at 10 bases. Germline V gene sequence: CDR1 MGHDK, CDR2 SYGVNS. V was clipped by 2 bases and J by 4 bases; unmatched bases: 4. This CDR3 spans 15 amino acids. CDR3 DNA sequence: TGTGCCAGCAGTGAACGACAGGGGGCCGGAGAGACCCAGTACTTC. Its protein product is CASSERQGAGETQYF.

The gene calls are TRBV9 and TRBJ2-2; D possibly corresponds to TRBD2 (5 bases). The CDR3 loop spans 17 amino acids. Germline CDR1 and CDR2: SGDLS and YYNGEE. V was shortened by 3 bases and J by 4 bases, with 19 bases between the two germline ends. In DNA, the CDR3 is TGTGCCAGCAGCGCAGCGGTGCGGAGCGATTTCACCGGGGAGCTGTTTTTT. Its translation: CASSAAVRSDFTGELFF.